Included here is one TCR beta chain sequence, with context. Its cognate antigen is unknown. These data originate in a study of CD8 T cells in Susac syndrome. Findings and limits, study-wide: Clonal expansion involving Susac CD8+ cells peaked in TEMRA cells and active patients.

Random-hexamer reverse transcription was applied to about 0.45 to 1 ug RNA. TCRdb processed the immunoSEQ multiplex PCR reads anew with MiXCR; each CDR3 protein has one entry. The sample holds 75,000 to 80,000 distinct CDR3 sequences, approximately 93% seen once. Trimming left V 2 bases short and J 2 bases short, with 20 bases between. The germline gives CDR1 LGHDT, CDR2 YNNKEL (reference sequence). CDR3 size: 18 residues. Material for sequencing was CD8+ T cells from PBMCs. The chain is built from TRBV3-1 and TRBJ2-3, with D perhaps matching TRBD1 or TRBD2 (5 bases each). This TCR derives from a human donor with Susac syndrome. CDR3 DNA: TGTGCCAGCAGCCAAAAGAATGGGGGTGGCCCTTACACAGATACGCAGTATTTT. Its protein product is CASSQKNGGGPYTDTQYF.